Sequencing of this T cell receptor (beta chain) was carried out in a study of T cells in Graves' hyperthyroidism and ophthalmopathy (dated by TCRdb to about 2019). About the full investigation: Peripheral blood samples were taken at initial diagnosis, before any treatment was given. To identify distinguishing TCR V-J signatures, a discovery cohort of 90 to 100 patients was used, comprising some 45 with Graves' ophthalmopathy and around 57 with stable Graves' hyperthyroidism. Prospective prediction of ophthalmopathy was tested in an independent validation cohort of about 19 hyperthyroidism patients and 15 to 17 patients who later progressed to ophthalmopathy. The roughly 99 discovery patients were divided at random into training and test sets in a 7:3 ratio. In six Graves' hyperthyroidism patients, the study also compared T-cell repertoires from thyroid tissue with T-cell repertoires from blood. After sampling, hyperthyroidism patients received methimazole starting at 30 mg daily, and ophthalmopathy patients received high-dose intravenous methylprednisolone. The paper describes TCR Vbeta CDR3 sequencing of roughly 130 peripheral blood samples, made up of roughly 45 ophthalmopathy patients, around 78 hyperthyroidism patients and about 17 progressor patients.

Broad study findings and their caveats: A 13 V-J signature model separated ophthalmopathy from stable hyperthyroidism, with over 85% sensitivity and about 81% specificity in cross-validation and 80%/75% in testing. Sample size was not statistically predetermined, and investigators were not blinded to group allocation. During validation, the model predicted progression to ophthalmopathy a median of about 5.9 months ahead of onset, with roughly 65% sensitivity and 72% to 80% specificity. Most expanded thyroid clonotypes (frequency above 0.001) were also detected in blood, suggesting blood repertoires may reflect thyroid immune responses.

In the case of this clonotype: Its antigen target is currently unknown. Base qualities are missing; no much larger clone stands one base away.

A patient counted as having stable Graves' hyperthyroidism if no progression to ophthalmopathy occurred over 18 months of follow-up. Hyperthyroidism patients were newly diagnosed, had a disease duration of under 2 months, and were aged 18 to 65 years. Any patient with an uncontrolled infection, another autoimmune disease, pregnancy or lactation was excluded. Diagnoses relied on clinical symptoms, serum thyroxine and TRAb, thyroid ultrasound and orbital computed tomography. Ficoll-Paque density gradient centrifugation was used to isolate PBMCs from about 10 ml of fresh peripheral blood. Total RNA was extracted with Trizol reagent, and quality was checked on an Agilent 2100 Bioanalyzer. Amplification of TCR beta CDR3 regions was carried out from RNA transcripts. For the first round of RT-PCR on the TCR CDR3, the HTBI primer set was used together with the Qiagen OneStep RT-PCR kit. Libraries were constructed in a second round of multiplex PCR, after which size selection and purification were carried out. Sequencing of the libraries was done on an Illumina HiSeq2000 using paired-end 100 bp reads. The study's processing was this. SOAPnuke was used to process the raw data, throwing out any read that contained adapters or uncalled bases, had a mean Phred below 15, or lacked an exact constant-primer or identifier match. COPE v1.2.5 was used to merge high-quality paired reads, and clonotypes were defined as unique nucleotide sequences. MiTCR v1.1 was used to align the clonotypes against IMGT TRBV, TRBD and TRBJ reference segments. Only V-J combinations with frequency above 0.0001, covering 99% to 99.2% of repertoires, were analysed. A TCS score was defined as the ratio of F50 (clonal expansion) to E x V (chaos), with BLOSUM62-based TCRdist applied between CDR3 peptides within each V-J. Welch's t-statistics and random forest reduced 500 to 550 V-J features to roughly 13, which were used in a naive Bayes classifier (R e1071). TCRdb ran its own pipeline on the public reads, namely fastp trimming at Q25 and MiXCR clone calling, and kept in-frame beta chains. Each entry merges the rows of one CDR3 protein and shows their most common DNA and genes. The authors' filters were not applied to this entry. The sample records about 350,000 distinct CDR3 sequences, approximately 14% of which are singletons. The top ten clonotypes cover approximately 23% of the sample.

CDR3 length: 13 amino acids, cysteine to phenylalanine. The CDR3 DNA has 39 bases and is translated from base 1. For CDR1 and CDR2, the germline V gene (reference sequence) lists DFQATT and SNEGSKA. V has 5 bases trimmed and J has 6 bases trimmed; junction bases matching no gene number 6. The receptor was isolated from a woman aged 30 to 39 with Graves' hyperthyroidism. Sequencing was done on a sample of blood. Recombination linked TRBV20-1 to TRBJ2-3; 9 bases in the middle match TRBD2. This receptor has the CDR3 CSAVSGGGDTQYF. The base sequence is TGCAGTGCTGTTAGCGGGGGCGGCGATACGCAGTATTTT.